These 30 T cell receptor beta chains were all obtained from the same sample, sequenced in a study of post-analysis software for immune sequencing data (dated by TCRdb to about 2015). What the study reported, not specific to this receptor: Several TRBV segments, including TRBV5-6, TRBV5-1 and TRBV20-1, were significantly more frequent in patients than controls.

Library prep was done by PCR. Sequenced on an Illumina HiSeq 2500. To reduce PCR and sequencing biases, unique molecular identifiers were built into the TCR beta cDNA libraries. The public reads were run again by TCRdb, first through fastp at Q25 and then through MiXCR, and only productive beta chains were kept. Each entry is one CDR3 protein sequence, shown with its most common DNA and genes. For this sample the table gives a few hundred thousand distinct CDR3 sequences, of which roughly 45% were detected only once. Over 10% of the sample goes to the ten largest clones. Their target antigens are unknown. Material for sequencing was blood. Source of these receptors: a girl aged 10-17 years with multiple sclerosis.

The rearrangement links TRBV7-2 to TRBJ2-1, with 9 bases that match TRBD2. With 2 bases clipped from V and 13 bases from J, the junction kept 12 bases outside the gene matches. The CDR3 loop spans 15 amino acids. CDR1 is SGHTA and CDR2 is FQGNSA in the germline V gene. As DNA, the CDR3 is TGTGCCAGCAGCTTACAGGCGGGAGGGCCTTCCTTTCAGTTCTTC. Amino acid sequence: CASSLQAGGPSFQFF.

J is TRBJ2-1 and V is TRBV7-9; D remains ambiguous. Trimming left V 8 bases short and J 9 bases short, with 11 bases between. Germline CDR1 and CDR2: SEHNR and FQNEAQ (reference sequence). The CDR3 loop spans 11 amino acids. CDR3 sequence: CASSTDSEQFF. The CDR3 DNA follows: TGTGCCAGCTCGACCGACTCTGAGCAGTTCTTC.

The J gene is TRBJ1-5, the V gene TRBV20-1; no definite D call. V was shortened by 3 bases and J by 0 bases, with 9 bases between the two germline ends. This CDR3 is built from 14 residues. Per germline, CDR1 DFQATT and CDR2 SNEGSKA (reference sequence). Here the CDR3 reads CSARSGYSNQPQHF. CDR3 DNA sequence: TGCAGTGCTAGGTCCGGCTATAGCAATCAGCCCCAGCATTTT.

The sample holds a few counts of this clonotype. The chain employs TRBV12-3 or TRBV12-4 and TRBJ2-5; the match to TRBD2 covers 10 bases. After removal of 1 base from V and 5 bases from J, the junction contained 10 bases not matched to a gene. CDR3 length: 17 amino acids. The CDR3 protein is CASSLGVPSGRPETQYF. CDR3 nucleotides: TGTGCCAGCAGTTTAGGAGTCCCTAGCGGGAGACCGGAGACCCAGTACTTC.

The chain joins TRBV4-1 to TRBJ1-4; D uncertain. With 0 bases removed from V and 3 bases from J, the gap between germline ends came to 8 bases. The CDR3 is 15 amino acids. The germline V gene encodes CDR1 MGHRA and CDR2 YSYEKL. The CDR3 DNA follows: TGCGCCAGCAGCCAAGAACAGAGGCCTAATGAAAAACTGTTTTTT. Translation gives CASSQEQRPNEKLFF.

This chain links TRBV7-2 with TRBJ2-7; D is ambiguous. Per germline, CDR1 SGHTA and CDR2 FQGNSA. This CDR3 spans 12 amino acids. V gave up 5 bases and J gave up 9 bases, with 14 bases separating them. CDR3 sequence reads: CASSPRGSGQYF. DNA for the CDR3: TGTGCCAGCAGCCCCCGTGGGTCCGGGCAGTACTTC.

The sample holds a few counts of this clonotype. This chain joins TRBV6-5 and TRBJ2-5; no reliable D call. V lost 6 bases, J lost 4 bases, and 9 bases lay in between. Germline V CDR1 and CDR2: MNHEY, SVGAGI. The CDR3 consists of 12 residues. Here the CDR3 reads CASRANLETQYF. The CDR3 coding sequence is TGTGCCAGCAGGGCTAATTTAGAGACCCAGTACTTC.

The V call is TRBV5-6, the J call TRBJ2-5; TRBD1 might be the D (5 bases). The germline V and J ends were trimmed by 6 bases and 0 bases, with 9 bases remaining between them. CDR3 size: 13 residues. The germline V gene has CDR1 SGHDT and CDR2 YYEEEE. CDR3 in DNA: TGTGCCAGCAACCCAGGGAACCAAGAGACCCAGTACTTC. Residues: CASNPGNQETQYF.

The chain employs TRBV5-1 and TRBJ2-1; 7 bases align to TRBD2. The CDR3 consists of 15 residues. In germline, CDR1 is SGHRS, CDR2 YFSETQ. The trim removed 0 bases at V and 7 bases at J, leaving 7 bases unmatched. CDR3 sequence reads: CASSLVRLATNEQFF. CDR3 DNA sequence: TGCGCCAGCAGCTTGGTTCGACTAGCAACGAATGAGCAGTTCTTC.

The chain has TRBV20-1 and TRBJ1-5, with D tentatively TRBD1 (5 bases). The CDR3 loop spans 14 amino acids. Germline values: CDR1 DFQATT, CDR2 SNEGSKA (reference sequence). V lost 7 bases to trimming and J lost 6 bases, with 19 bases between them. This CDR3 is CSVSRSREGQPQHF. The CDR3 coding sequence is TGCAGTGTCTCTCGGAGCAGGGAGGGTCAGCCCCAGCATTTT.

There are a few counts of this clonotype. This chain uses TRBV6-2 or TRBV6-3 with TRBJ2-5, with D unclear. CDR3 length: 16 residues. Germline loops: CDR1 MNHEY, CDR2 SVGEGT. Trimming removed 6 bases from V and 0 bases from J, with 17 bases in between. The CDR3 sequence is CASRTQWVADQETQYF. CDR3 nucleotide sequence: TGTGCCAGCAGGACCCAATGGGTAGCCGACCAAGAGACCCAGTACTTC.

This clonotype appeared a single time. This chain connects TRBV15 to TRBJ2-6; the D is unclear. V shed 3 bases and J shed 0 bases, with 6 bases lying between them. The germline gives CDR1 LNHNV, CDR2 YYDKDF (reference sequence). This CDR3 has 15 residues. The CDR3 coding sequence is TGTGCCACCAGCAGGCCCCCCTCTGGGGCCAACGTCCTGACTTTC. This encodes CATSRPPSGANVLTF.

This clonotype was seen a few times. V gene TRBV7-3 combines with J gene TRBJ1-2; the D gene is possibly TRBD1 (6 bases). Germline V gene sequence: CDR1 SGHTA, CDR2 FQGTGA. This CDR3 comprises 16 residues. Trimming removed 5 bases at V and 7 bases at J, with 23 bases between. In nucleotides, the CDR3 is TGTGCCAGCAGCCCCACCGTAAGGGACATTGCGGGTGGCTACACCTTC. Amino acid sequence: CASSPTVRDIAGGYTF. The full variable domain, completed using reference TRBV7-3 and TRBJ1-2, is GAGVSQTPSNKVTEKGKYVELRCDPISGHTALYWYRQSLGQGPEFLIYFQGTGAADDSGLPNDRFFAVRPEGSVSTLKIQRTERGDSAVYLCASSPTVRDIAGGYTFGSGTRLTVV.

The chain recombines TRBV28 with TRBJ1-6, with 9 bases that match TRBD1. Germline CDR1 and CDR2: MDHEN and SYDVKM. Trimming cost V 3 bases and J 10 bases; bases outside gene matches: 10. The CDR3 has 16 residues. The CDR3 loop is CASSFPGQGFSSPLHF. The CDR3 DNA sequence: TGTGCCAGCAGTTTCCCGGGACAGGGCTTTTCCTCACCCCTCCACTTT.

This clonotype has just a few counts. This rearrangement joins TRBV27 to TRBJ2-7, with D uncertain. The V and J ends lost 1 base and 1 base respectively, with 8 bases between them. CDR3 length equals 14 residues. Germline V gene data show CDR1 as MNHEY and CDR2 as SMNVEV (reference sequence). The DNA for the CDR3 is TGTGCCAGCAGTTTATTGGCGGCTTCCTACGAGCAGTACTTC. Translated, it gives CASSLLAASYEQYF.

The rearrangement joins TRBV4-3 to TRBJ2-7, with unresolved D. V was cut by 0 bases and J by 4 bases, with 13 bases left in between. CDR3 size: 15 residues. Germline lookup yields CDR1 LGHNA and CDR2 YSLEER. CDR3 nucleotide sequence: TGCGCCAGCAGCCAAGATTGGGGTCCTTTATACGAGCAGTACTTC. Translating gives CASSQDWGPLYEQYF.

The CDR3 region has the DNA TGCAGCGTTGAAGACCACCGGGCCAGGGTGCAAGTCGGGACCCAGTACTTC. It translates to CSVEDHRARVQVGTQYF. The chain uses TRBV29-1 and TRBJ2-5, with D possibly being TRBD1 (5 bases). Looked up from germline, CDR1 is SQVTM and CDR2 is ANQGSEA. The V end lost 0 bases, the J end lost 7 bases, and 24 bases lay between the germline ends. This CDR3 has 17 residues.

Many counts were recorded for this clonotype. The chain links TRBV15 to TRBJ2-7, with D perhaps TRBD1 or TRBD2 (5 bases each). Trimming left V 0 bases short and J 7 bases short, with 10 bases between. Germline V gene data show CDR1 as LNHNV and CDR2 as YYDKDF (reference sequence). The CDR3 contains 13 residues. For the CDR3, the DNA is TGTGCCACCAGCAGAGATCGGGGCAGGGAGCAGTACTTC. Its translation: CATSRDRGREQYF.

Here the CDR3 reads CASSAPSGRAQRSGTPYEQYF. CDR3 sequence (DNA): TGTGCCAGCAGCGCCCCCTCGGGGCGGGCCCAGAGGTCAGGGACCCCCTACGAGCAGTACTTC. This chain connects TRBV7-8 to TRBJ2-7; D possibly matches TRBD1 or TRBD2 (5 bases each). Looked up from germline, CDR1 is SGHVS and CDR2 is FQNEAQ. V was pared by 5 bases and J by 2 bases, with 34 bases between. The CDR3 contains 21 residues.

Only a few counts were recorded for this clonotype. The CDR3 is CASSDAPGLAGVSDEQFF. The CDR3 nucleotides are TGTGCCAGCAGTGATGCCCCGGGACTAGCGGGAGTTTCCGATGAGCAGTTCTTC. The chain is built from TRBV6-1 and TRBJ2-1; 14 bases line up with TRBD2. CDR1 is MNHNS and CDR2 is SASEGT in the germline V gene. There are 18 residues in the CDR3. The ends lost 3 bases at V and 8 bases at J; junction bases unmatched: 12.

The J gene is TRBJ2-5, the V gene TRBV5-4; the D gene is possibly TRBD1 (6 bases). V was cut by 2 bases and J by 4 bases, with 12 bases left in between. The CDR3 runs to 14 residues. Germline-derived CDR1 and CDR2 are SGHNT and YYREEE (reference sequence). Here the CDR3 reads CASSLPQGLETQYF. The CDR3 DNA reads TGTGCCAGCAGCTTACCCCAGGGGCTAGAGACCCAGTACTTC.

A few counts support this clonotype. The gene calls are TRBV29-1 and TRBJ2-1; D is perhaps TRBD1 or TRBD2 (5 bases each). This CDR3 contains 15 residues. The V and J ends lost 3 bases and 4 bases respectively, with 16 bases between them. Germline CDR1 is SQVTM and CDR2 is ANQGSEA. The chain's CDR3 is CSVDWGGHQYNEQFF. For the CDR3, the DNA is TGCAGCGTTGATTGGGGCGGGCACCAATACAATGAGCAGTTCTTC.

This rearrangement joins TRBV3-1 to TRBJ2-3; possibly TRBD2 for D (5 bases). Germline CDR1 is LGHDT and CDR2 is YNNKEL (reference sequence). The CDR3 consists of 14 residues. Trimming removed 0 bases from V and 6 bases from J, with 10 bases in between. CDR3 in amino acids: CASSQELVLDTQYF. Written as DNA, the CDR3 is TGTGCCAGCAGCCAAGAACTAGTGTTGGATACGCAGTATTTT.

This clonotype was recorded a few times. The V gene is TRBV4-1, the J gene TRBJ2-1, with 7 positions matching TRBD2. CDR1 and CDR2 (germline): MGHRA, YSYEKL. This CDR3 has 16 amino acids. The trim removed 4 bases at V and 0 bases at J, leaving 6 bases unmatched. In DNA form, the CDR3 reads TGCGCCAGCAGCCTAACCTCTAGCGGCTCCTACAATGAGCAGTTCTTC. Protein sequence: CASSLTSSGSYNEQFF.

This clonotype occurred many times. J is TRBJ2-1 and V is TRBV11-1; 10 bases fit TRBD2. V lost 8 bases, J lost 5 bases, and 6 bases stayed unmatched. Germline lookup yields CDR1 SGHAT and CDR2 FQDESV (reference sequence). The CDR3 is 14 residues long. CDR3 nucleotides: TGTGCCAGCGGAGCGGGAGGGTCCCACAATGAGCAGTTCTTC. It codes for CASGAGGSHNEQFF.

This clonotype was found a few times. The CDR3 loop is CASSLERELVKNIQYF. Here the CDR3 DNA reads TGCGCCAGCAGCTTGGAACGGGAGCTGGTCAAAAACATTCAGTACTTC. The V gene is TRBV5-1, the J gene TRBJ2-4, with D tentatively TRBD2 (6 bases). Germline values: CDR1 SGHRS, CDR2 YFSETQ. The germline V and J ends were trimmed by 0 bases and 3 bases, with 13 bases remaining between them. This CDR3 has 16 residues.

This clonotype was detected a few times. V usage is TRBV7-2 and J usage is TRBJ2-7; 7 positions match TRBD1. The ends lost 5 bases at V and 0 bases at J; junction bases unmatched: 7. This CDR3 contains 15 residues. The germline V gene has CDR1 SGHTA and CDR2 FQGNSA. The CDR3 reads CASSAYRGYSYEQYF. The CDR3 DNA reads TGTGCCAGCAGCGCATACAGGGGTTACTCCTACGAGCAGTACTTC.

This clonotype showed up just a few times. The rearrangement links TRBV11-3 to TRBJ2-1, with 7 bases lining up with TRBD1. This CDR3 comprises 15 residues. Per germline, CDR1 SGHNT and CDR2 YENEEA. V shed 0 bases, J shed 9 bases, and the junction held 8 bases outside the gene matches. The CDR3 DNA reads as TGTGCCAGCAGCTTAGATGGGTCAGCAGGGGGTGAGCAGTTCTTC. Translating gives CASSLDGSAGGEQFF.

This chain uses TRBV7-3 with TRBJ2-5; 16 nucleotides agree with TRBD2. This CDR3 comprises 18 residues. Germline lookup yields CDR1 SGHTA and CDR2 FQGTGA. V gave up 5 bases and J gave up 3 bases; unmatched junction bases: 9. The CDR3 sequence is CASSPKGTSGRDEETQYF. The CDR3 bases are TGTGCCAGCAGCCCAAAGGGGACTAGCGGGAGGGATGAAGAGACCCAGTACTTC. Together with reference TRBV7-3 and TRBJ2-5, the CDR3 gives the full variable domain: GAGVSQTPSNKVTEKGKYVELRCDPISGHTALYWYRQSLGQGPEFLIYFQGTGAADDSGLPNDRFFAVRPEGSVSTLKIQRTERGDSAVYLCASSPKGTSGRDEETQYFGPGTRLLVL.

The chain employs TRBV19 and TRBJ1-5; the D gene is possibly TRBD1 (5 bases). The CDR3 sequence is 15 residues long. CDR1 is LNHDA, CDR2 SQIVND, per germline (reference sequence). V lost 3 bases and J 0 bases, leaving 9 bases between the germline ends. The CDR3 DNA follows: TGTGCCAGTAGTATGAAAGGGGATAGCAATCAGCCCCAGCATTTT. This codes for CASSMKGDSNQPQHF.